Here is one T cell receptor (beta chain) with its context. MiXCR was run by TCRdb on the 5' RACE reads, yielding one entry per CDR3 protein. The data contain around 330,000 distinct CDR3 sequences, roughly 10% of them singletons. These data are taken from a study of CD8 T cells in ankylosing spondylitis. CDR1 SQVTM and CDR2 ANQGSEA come from the germline V gene. The CDR3 is 13 amino acids. Trimming took 5 bases from V and 10 from J, leaving 15 bases between them. The sequence derives from a female donor with ankylosing spondylitis or in good health (not recorded which). Sequencing was done on a sample of blood, either unsorted or a sorted T cell fraction (not recorded which). The chain combines TRBV29-1 with TRBJ1-6; D is perhaps TRBD1 (5 bases). The CDR3 region is CSVQNGGDSPLHF. The CDR3 coding sequence is TGCAGCGTTCAAAACGGCGGGGACTCACCCCTCCACTTT.